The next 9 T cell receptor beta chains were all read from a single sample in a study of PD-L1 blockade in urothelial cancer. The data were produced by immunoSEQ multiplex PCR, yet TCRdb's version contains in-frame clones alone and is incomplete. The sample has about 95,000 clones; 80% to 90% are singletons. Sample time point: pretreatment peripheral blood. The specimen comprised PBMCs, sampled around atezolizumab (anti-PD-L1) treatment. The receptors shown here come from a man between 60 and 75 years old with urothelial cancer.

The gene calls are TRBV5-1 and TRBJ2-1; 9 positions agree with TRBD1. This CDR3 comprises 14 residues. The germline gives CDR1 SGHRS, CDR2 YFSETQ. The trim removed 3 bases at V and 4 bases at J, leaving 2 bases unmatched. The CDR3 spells CASSSGTGYNEQFF. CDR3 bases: TGCGCCAGCAGCTCCGGGACAGGGTACAATGAGCAGTTCTTC. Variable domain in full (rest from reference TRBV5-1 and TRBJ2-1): KAGVTQTPRYLIKTRGQQVTLSCSPISGHRSVSWYQQTPGQGLQFLFEYFSETQRNKGNFPGRFSGRQFSNSRSEMNVSTLELGDSALYLCASSSGTGYNEQFFGPGTRLTVL.

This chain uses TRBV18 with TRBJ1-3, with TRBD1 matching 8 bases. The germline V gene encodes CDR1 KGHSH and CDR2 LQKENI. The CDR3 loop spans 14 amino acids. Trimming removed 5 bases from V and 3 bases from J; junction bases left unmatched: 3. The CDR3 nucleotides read TGTGCCAGCTCAGCCGGGACAGGTGGAAACACCATATATTTT. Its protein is CASSAGTGGNTIYF.

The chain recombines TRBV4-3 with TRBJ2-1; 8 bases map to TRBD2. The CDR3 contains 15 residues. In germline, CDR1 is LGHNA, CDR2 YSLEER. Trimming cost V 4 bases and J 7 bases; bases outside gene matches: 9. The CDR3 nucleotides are TGCGCCAGCAGCCTCGAGTATCGGGGGGGTAATGAGCAGTTCTTC. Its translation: CASSLEYRGGNEQFF.

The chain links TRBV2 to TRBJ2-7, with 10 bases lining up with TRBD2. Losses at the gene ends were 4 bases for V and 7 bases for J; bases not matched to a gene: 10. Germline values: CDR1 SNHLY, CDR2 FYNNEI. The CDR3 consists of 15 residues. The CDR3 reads CASSARTSGSPEQYF. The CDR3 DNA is TGTGCCAGCAGTGCCAGGACTAGCGGATCCCCAGAGCAGTACTTC.

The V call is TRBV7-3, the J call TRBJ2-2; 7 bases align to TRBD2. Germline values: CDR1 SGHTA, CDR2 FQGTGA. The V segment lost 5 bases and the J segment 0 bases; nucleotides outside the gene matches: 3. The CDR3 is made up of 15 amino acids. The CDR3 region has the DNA TGTGCCAGCAGCGCTAGCGGAGCGAACACCGGGGAGCTGTTTTTT. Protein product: CASSASGANTGELFF. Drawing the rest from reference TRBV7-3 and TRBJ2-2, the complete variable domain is GAGVSQTPSNKVTEKGKYVELRCDPISGHTALYWYRQSLGQGPEFLIYFQGTGAADDSGLPNDRFFAVRPEGSVSTLKIQRTERGDSAVYLCASSASGANTGELFFGEGSRLTVL.

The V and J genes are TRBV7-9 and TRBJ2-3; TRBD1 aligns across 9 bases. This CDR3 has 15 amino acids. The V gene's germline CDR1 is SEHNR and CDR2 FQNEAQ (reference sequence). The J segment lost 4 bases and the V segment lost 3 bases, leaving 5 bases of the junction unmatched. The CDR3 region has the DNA TGTGCCAGCAGCTTCGGGACAGGGTCTTCAGATACGCAGTATTTT. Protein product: CASSFGTGSSDTQYF.

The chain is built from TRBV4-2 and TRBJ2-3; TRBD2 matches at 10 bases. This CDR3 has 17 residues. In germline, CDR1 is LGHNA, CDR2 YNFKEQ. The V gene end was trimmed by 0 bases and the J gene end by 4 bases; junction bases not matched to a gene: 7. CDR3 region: CASSQDPQRGGADTQYF. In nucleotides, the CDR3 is TGTGCCAGCAGCCAAGACCCTCAGCGGGGGGGGGCAGATACGCAGTATTTT.

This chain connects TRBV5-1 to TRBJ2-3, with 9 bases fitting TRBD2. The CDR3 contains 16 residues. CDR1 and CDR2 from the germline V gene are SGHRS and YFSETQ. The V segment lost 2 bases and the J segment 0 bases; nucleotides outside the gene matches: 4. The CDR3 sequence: CASSFGLALSTDTQYF. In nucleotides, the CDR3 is TGCGCCAGCAGCTTCGGACTAGCGTTAAGCACAGATACGCAGTATTTT.

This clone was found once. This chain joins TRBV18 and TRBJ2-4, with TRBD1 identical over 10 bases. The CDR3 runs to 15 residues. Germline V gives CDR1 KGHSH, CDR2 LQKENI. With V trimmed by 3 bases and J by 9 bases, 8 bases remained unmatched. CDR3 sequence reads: CASSPPGQGMSIQYF. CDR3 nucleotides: TGTGCCAGCTCACCTCCGGGACAGGGGATGAGCATTCAGTACTTC.